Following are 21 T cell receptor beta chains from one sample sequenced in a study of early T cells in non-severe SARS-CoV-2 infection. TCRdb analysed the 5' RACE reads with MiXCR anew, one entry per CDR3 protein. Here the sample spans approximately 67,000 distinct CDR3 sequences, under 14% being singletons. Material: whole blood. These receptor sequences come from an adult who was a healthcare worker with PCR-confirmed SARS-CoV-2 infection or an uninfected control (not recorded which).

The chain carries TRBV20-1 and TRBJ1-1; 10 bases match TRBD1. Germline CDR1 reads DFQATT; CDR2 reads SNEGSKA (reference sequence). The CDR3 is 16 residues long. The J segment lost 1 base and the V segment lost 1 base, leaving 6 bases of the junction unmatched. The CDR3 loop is CSARGQGARWNTEAFF. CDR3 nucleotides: TGCAGTGCTAGAGGACAGGGGGCTCGTTGGAACACTGAAGCTTTCTTT.

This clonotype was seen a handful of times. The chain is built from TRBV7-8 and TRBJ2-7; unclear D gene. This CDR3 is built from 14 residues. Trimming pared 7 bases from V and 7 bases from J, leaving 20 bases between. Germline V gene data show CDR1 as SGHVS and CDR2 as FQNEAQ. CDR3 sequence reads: CASTTDIRHEEQYF. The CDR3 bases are TGTGCCAGCACCACCGACATCCGACATGAGGAGCAGTACTTC. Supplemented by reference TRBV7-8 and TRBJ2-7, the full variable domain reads GAGVSQSPRYKVAKRGQDVALRCDPISGHVSLFWYQQALGQGPEFLTYFQNEAQLDKSGLPSDRFFAERPEGSVSTLKIQRTQQEDSAVYLCASTTDIRHEEQYFGPGTRLTVT.

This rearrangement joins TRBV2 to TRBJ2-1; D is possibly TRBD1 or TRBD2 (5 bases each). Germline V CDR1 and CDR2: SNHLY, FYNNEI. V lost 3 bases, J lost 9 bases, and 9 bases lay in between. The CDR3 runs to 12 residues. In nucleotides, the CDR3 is TGTGCCAGCAGTGACGGGGCGCTTGAGCAGTTCTTC. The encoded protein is CASSDGALEQFF.

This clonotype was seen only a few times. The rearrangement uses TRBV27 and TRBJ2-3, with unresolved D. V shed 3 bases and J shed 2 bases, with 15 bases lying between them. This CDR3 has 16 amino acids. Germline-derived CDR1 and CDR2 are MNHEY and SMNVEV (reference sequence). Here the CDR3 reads CASSFRSLRYTDTQYF. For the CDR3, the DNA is TGTGCCAGCAGTTTTAGGTCTCTCCGCTACACAGATACGCAGTATTTT.

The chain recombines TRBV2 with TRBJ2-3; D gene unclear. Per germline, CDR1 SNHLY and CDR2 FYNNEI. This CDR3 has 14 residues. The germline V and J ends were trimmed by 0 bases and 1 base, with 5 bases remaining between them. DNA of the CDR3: TGTGCCAGCAGTGAAGCCCCGGGCACAGATACGCAGTATTTT. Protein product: CASSEAPGTDTQYF.

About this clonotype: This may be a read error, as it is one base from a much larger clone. The CDR3 loop reads CANSPDRGHTEAFF. DNA for the CDR3: TGTGCCAACTCACCGGACAGGGGGCACACTGAAGCTTTCTTT. The chain links TRBV18 to TRBJ1-1; TRBD1 matches 11 bases. This CDR3 contains 14 residues. Per germline, CDR1 KGHSH and CDR2 LQKENI. The whole variable domain, remainder taken from reference TRBV18 and TRBJ1-1, is NAGVMQNPRHLVRRRGQEARLRCSPMKGHSHVYWYRQLPEEGLKFMVYLQKENIIDESGMPKERFSAEFPKEGPSILRIQQVVRGDSAAYFCANSPDRGHTEAFFGQGTRLTVV.

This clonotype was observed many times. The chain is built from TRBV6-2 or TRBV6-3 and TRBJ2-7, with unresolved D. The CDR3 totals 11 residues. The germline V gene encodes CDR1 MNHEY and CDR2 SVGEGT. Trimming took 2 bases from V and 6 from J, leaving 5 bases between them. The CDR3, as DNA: TGTGCCAGCAGTTACGGGCGCGAGCAGTACTTC. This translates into CASSYGREQYF.

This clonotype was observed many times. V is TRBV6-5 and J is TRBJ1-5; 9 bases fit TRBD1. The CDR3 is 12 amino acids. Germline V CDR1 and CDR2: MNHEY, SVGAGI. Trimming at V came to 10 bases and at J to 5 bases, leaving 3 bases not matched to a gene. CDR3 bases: TGTGCCACAAGGACAGGGGATCAGCCCCAGCATTTT. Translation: CATRTGDQPQHF.

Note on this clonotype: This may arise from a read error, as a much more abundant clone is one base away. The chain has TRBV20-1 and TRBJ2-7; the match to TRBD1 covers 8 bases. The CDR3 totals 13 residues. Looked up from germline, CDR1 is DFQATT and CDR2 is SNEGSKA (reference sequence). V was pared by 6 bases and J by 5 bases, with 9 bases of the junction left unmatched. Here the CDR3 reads CSALQGAWDEQYF. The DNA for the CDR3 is TGCAGTGCCCTCCAGGGGGCGTGGGACGAGCAGTACTTC.

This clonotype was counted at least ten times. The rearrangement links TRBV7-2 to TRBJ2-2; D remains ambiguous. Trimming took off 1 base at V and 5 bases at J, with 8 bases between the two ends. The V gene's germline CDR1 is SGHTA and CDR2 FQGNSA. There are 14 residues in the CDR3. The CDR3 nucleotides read TGTGCCAGCAGCTTAGTCTCCCGGACCGGGGAGCTGTTTTTT. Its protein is CASSLVSRTGELFF.

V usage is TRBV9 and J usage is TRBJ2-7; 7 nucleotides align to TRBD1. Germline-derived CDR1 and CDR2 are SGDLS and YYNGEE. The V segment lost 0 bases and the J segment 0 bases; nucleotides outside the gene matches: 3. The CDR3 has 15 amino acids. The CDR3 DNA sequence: TGTGCCAGCAGCGTAGCCGGGACAGTCTCCTACGAGCAGTACTTC. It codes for CASSVAGTVSYEQYF.

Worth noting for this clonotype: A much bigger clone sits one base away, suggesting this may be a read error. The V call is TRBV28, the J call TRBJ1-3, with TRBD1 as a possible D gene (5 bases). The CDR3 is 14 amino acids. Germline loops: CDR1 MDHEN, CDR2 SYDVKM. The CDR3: CANSLSGTGNTIYF. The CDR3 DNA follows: TGTGCCAACAGTTTATCAGGGACTGGAAACACCATATATTTT.

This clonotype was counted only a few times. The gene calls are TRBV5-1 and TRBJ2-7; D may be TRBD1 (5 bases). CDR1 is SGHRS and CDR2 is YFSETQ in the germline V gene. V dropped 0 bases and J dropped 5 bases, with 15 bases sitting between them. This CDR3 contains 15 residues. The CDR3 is CASSLVMAGWDEQYF. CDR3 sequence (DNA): TGCGCCAGCAGCTTGGTAATGGCAGGGTGGGACGAGCAGTACTTC. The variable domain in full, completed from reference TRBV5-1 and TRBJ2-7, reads KAGVTQTPRYLIKTRGQQVTLSCSPISGHRSVSWYQQTPGQGLQFLFEYFSETQRNKGNFPGRFSGRQFSNSRSEMNVSTLELGDSALYLCASSLVMAGWDEQYFGPGTRLTVT.

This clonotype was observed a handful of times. The CDR3 DNA is TGTGCCAGTAGTCTCTATGCGAGCGGGGGCTACAATGAGCAGTTCTTC. Protein product: CASSLYASGGYNEQFF. This chain uses TRBV19 with TRBJ2-1, with 8 bases aligning to TRBD2. This CDR3 comprises 16 residues. With 5 bases clipped from V and 3 bases from J, the junction kept 9 bases outside the gene matches. From germline, CDR1 is LNHDA and CDR2 SQIVND (reference sequence).

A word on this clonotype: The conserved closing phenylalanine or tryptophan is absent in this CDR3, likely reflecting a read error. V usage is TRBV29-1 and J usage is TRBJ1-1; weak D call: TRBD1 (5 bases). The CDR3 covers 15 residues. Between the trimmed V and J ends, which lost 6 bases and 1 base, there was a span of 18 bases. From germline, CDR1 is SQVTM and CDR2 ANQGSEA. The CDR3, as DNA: TGCAGCGTGGATGCGGCGGGGCTTGGGAACACTGAAGCTTTCTCT. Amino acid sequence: CSVDAAGLGNTEAFS.

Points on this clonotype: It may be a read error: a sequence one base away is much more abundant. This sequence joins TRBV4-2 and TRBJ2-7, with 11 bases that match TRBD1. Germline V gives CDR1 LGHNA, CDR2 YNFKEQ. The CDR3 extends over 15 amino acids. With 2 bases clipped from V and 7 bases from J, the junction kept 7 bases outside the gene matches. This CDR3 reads CASSQSGQGVQEQYF. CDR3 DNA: TGTGCCAGCAGCCAATCGGGACAGGGGGTGCAAGAGCAGTACTTC.

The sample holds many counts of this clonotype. The CDR3: CASSFGIGTANTEAFF. The DNA of the CDR3 is TGTGCCAGCAGTTTCGGAATCGGGACAGCGAACACTGAAGCTTTCTTT. This rearrangement joins TRBV28 to TRBJ1-1, with TRBD1 identical over 7 bases. Germline V lookup: CDR1 MDHEN, CDR2 SYDVKM. J was trimmed by 1 base and V by 3 bases; bases with no gene match: 8. The CDR3 contains 16 residues.

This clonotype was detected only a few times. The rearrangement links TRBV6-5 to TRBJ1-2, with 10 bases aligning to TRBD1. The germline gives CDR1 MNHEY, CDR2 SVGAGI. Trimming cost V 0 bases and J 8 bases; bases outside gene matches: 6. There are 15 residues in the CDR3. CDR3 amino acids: CASSYSGTGVFGYTF. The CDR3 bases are TGTGCCAGCAGTTACTCCGGGACAGGGGTATTCGGCTACACCTTC.

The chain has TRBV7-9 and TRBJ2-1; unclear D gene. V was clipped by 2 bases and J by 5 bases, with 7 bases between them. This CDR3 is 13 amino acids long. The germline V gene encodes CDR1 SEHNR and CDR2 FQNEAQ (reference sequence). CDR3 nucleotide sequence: TGTGCCAGCAGCTTATCCTATAACAATGAGCAGTTCTTC. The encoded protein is CASSLSYNNEQFF.

The CDR3 DNA reads TGTGCCAGCACCCAGAAGGACAGCCACACTGAAGCTTTCTTT. Its translation: CASTQKDSHTEAFF. The chain uses TRBV6-8 and TRBJ1-1, with D perhaps TRBD1 (6 bases). CDR1 and CDR2 (germline): MNHGY, SAAAGT. V was trimmed by 7 bases and J by 3 bases, leaving 15 bases between them. The CDR3 sequence is 14 residues long.

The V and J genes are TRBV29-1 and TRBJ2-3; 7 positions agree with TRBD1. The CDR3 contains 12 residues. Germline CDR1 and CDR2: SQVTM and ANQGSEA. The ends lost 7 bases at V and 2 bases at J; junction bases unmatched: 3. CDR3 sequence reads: CSAGQNTDTQYF. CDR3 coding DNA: TGCAGCGCGGGACAGAACACAGATACGCAGTATTTT.